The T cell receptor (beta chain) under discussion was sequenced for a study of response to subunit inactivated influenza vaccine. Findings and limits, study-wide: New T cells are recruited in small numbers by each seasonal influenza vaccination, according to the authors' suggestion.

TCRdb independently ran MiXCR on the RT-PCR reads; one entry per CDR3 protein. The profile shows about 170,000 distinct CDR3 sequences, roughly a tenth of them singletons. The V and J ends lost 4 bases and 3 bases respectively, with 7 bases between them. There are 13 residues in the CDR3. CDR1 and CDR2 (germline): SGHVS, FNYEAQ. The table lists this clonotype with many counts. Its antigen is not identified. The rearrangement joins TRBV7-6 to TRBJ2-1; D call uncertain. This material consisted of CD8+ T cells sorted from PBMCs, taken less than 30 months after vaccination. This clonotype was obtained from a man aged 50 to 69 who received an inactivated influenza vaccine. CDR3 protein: CASSSGLYNEQFF. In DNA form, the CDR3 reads TGTGCCAGCAGCTCAGGCCTCTACAATGAGCAGTTCTTC.